The 10 T cell receptor beta chains below were found in one sample sequenced in a study of blood T cell repertoires in COVID-19 (dated by TCRdb to 2018 to 2021). Libraries were constructed by the immunoSEQ multiplex PCR assay. Entries here come from immuneACCESS through TCRdb and include only in-frame sequences with V and J called. Some clones fail to appear in such tables; in the studies checked, an unresolved V gene covers under half of the shortfall, and the cause of the remainder is unknown. This sample has around 200,000 clones in its table, and 83% of those were observed once. The ten biggest clones cover 2.5% to 3.5% of the sample. Sequences were obtained from peripheral blood. These receptors were collected from a man in his fifties with active or convalescent COVID-19.

This sequence joins TRBV3-1 (or the pseudogene TRBV3-2) and TRBJ1-2, with D unresolved. V lost 7 bases to trimming and J lost 5 bases, with 14 bases between them. The CDR3 has 13 amino acids. Germline assignment: CDR1 LGHDT and CDR2 YNNKEL (reference sequence). For the CDR3, the DNA is TGTGCCAGCACTCAAGCAGGTTCTTATGGCTACACCTTC. Translation: CASTQAGSYGYTF.

This chain connects TRBV5-1 to TRBJ2-7; tentative D call: TRBD1 (5 bases). The CDR3 sequence is 16 residues long. Germline-derived CDR1 and CDR2 are SGHRS and YFSETQ. V lost 0 bases and J lost 0, with 13 bases in between. The CDR3 here is CASSLAAGISSYEQYF. CDR3 in DNA: TGCGCCAGCAGCTTGGCGGCAGGGATTAGCTCCTACGAGCAGTACTTC.

The V and J genes are TRBV6-6 and TRBJ2-1, with 11 nucleotides matching TRBD2. The V gene's germline CDR1 is MNHNY and CDR2 SVGAGI (reference sequence). Trimming at V came to 7 bases and at J to 4 bases, leaving 6 bases not matched to a gene. The CDR3 runs to 15 residues. The chain's CDR3 is CASNPPSGRYNEQFF. As DNA, the CDR3 is TGTGCCAGCAACCCCCCTAGCGGGAGGTACAATGAGCAGTTCTTC.

The V and J genes are TRBV2 and TRBJ2-3; TRBD2 agrees at 11 bases. CDR1 SNHLY and CDR2 FYNNEI come from the germline V gene. The length of the CDR3 is 16 residues. V was pared by 1 base and J by 5 bases, with 5 bases of the junction left unmatched. CDR3: CASSEGSGRAEDTQYF. The CDR3 bases are TGTGCCAGCAGTGAAGGTAGCGGGAGGGCCGAAGATACGCAGTATTTT.

The rearrangement links TRBV6-5 to TRBJ1-1, with 8 nucleotides matching TRBD1. J gave up 4 bases and V 6 bases, and 7 bases lay outside the gene matches. Germline-derived CDR1 and CDR2 are MNHEY and SVGAGI. The CDR3 loop spans 14 amino acids. This chain's CDR3 is CASRRGQVSTEAFF. The DNA of the CDR3 is TGTGCCAGCAGGAGGGGACAGGTGAGCACTGAAGCTTTCTTT.

This clone was counted a few times. This chain connects TRBV4-1 to TRBJ1-4, with 7 bases fitting TRBD1. Germline CDR1 MGHRA, CDR2 YSYEKL. Trimming removed 2 bases from V and 0 bases from J; junction bases left unmatched: 18. The length of the CDR3 is 21 residues. The CDR3 DNA reads TGCGCCAGCAGCCAAAGAGGTACCCCGGGACAGCCCGTCGCAACTAATGAAAAACTGTTTTTT. It is translated as CASSQRGTPGQPVATNEKLFF.

The gene calls are TRBV2 and TRBJ2-1, with D tentatively TRBD2 (6 bases). CDR1 is SNHLY and CDR2 is FYNNEI in the germline V gene. This CDR3 spans 14 amino acids. The V gene lost 3 bases and the J gene lost 2 bases, with 8 bases spanning the gap. The CDR3 sequence is CASSEGGPYNEQFF. CDR3 DNA: TGTGCCAGCAGTGAGGGGGGACCCTACAATGAGCAGTTCTTC.

V and J are TRBV2 and TRBJ2-3, with D perhaps matching TRBD2 (5 bases). Germline V lookup: CDR1 SNHLY, CDR2 FYNNEI. This CDR3 has 14 residues. V gave up 6 bases and J gave up 5 bases, with 15 bases separating them. The CDR3 reads CASSRGSFRDTQYF. CDR3 in DNA: TGTGCCAGCAGCCGAGGGAGCTTTAGAGATACGCAGTATTTT.

The V and J genes are TRBV7-8 and TRBJ1-4; D gene uncertain. The ends were cut back, 0 bases at V and 8 bases at J, with 10 bases in the middle. The CDR3 length is 14 residues. The germline gives CDR1 SGHVS, CDR2 FQNEAQ. CDR3 nucleotide sequence: TGTGCCAGCAGCTTAGCCGGACTTGGGGAAAAACTGTTTTTT. Its translation: CASSLAGLGEKLFF.

The CDR3 coding sequence is TGTGCCAGCAGCTTACCAGGGCTTGTGGAAAAACTGTTTTTT. It translates to CASSLPGLVEKLFF. The chain joins TRBV7-9 to TRBJ1-4; D may be TRBD1 (5 bases). The germline V gene encodes CDR1 SEHNR and CDR2 FQNEAQ (reference sequence). CDR3 size: 14 residues. Trimming took 2 bases from V and 8 from J, leaving 12 bases between them.